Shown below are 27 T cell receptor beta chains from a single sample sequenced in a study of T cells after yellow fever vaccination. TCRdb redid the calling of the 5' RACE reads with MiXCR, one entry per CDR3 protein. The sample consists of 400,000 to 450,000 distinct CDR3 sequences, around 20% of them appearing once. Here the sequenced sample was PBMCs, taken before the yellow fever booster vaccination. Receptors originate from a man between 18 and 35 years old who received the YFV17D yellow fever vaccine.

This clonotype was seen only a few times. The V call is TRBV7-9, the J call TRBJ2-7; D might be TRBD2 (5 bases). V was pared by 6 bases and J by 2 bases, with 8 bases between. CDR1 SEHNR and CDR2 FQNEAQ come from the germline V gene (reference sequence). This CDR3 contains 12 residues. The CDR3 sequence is CASRPGAYEQYF. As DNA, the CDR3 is TGTGCCAGCAGACCCGGGGCCTACGAGCAGTACTTC.

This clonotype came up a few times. The CDR3 DNA sequence: TGCAGCGTCGTACAGGGACCTGCCTACGAGCAGTACTTC. Amino acid sequence: CSVVQGPAYEQYF. This rearrangement joins TRBV29-1 to TRBJ2-7; tentative D call: TRBD1 (6 bases). CDR1 is SQVTM, CDR2 ANQGSEA, per germline. The germline V and J ends were trimmed by 6 bases and 2 bases, with 14 bases remaining between them. This CDR3 has 13 amino acids.

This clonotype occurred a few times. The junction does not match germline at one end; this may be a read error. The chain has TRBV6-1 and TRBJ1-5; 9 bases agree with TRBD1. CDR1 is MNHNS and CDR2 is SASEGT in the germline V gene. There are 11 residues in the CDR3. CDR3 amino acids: CASSARGTGLF. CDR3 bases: TGTGCCAGCAGTGCTAGGGGGACAGGGCTGTTT.

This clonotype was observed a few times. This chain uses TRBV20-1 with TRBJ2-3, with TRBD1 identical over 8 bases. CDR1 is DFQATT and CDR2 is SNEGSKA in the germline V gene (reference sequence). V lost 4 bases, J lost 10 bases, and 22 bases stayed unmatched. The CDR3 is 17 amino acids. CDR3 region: CSATQGLGRGPPGSQYF. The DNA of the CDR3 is TGCAGTGCTACCCAGGGCTTGGGCAGGGGGCCGCCGGGCTCGCAGTATTTT.

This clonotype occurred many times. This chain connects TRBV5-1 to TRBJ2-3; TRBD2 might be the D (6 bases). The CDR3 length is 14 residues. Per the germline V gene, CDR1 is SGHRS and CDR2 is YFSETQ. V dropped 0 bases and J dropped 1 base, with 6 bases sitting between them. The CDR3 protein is CASSLGEGTDTQYF. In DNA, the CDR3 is TGCGCCAGCAGCTTGGGGGAGGGCACAGATACGCAGTATTTT. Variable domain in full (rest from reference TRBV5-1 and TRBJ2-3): KAGVTQTPRYLIKTRGQQVTLSCSPISGHRSVSWYQQTPGQGLQFLFEYFSETQRNKGNFPGRFSGRQFSNSRSEMNVSTLELGDSALYLCASSLGEGTDTQYFGPGTRLTVL.

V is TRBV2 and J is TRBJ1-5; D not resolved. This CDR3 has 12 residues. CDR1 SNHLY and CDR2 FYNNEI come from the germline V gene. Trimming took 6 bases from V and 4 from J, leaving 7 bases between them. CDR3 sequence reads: CASRTWNQPQHF. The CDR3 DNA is TGTGCCAGCAGAACGTGGAATCAGCCCCAGCATTTT.

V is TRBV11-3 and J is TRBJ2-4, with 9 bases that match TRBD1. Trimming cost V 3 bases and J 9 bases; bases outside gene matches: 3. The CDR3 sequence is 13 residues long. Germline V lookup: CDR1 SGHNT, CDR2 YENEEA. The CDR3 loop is CASSFTGGGIQYF. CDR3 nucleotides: TGTGCCAGCAGCTTCACAGGGGGCGGCATTCAGTACTTC. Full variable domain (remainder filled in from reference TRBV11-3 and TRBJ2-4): EAGVVQSPRYKIIEKKQPVAFWCNPISGHNTLYWYLQNLGQGPELLIRYENEEAVDDSQLPKDRFSAERLKGVDSTLKIQPAELGDSAVYLCASSFTGGGIQYFGAGTRLSVL.

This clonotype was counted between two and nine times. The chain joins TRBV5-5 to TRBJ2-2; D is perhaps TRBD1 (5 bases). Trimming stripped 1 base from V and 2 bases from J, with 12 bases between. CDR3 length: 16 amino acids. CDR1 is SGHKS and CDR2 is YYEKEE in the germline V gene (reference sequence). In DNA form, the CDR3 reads TGTGCCAGCAGCTTGCTAGGACACCTAAACACCGGGGAGCTGTTTTTT. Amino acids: CASSLLGHLNTGELFF. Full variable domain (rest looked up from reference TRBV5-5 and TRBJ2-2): DAGVTQSPTHLIKTRGQQVTLRCSPISGHKSVSWYQQVLGQGPQFIFQYYEKEERGRGNFPDRFSARQFPNYSSELNVNALLLGDSALYLCASSLLGHLNTGELFFGEGSRLTVL.

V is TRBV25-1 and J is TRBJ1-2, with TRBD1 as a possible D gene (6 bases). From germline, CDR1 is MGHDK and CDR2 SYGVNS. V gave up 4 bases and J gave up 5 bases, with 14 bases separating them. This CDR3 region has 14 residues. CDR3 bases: TGTGCCAGCAGTGGGGGGCGGCAGCCGTATGGCTACACCTTC. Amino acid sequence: CASSGGRQPYGYTF.

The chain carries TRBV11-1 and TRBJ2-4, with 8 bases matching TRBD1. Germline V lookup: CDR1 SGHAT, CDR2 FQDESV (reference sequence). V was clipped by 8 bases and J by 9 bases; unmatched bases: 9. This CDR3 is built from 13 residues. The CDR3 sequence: CASGHRGWGIQYF. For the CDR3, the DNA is TGTGCCAGCGGTCACAGGGGGTGGGGCATTCAGTACTTC. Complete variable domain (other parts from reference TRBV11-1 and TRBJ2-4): EAEVAQSPRYKITEKSQAVAFWCDPISGHATLYWYRQILGQGPELLVQFQDESVVDDSQLPKDRFSAERLKGVDSTLKIQPAELGDSAMYLCASGHRGWGIQYFGAGTRLSVL.

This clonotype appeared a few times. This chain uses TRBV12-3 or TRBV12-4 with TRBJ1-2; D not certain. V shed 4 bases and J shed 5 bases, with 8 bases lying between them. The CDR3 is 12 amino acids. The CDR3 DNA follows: TGTGCCAGCAGTTATATGAAGTATGGCTACACCTTC. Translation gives CASSYMKYGYTF.

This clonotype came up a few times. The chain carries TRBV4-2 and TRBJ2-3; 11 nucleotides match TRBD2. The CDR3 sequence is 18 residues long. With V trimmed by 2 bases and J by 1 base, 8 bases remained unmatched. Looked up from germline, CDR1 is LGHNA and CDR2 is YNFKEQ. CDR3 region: CASSQSPGTSGGTDTQYF. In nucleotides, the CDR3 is TGTGCCAGCAGCCAATCCCCAGGGACTAGCGGTGGCACAGATACGCAGTATTTT.

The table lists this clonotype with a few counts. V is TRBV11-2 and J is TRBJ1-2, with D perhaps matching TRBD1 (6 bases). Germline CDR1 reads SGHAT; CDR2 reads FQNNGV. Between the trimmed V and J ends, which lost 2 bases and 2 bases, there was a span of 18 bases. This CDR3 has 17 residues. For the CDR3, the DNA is TGTGCCAGCAGCTTATTATCCCCCCGGACAGCCAACTATGGCTACACCTTC. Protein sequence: CASSLLSPRTANYGYTF.

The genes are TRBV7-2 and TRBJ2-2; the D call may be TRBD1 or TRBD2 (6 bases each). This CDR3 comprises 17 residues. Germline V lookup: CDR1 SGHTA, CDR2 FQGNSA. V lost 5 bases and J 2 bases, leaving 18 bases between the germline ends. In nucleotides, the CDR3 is TGTGCCAGCAGCCCCCGAGAAGGGGGGCAAAACACCGGGGAGCTGTTTTTT. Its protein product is CASSPREGGQNTGELFF.

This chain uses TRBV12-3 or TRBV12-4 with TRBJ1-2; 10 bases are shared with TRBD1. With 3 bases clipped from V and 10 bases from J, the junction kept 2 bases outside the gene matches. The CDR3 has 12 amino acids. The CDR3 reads CASSFGTGVYTF. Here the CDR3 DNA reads TGTGCCAGCAGTTTCGGGACAGGGGTCTACACCTTC.

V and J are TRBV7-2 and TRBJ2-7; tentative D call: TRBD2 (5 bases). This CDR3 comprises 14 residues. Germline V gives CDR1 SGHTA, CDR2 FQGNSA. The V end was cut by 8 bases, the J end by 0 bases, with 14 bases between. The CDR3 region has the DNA TGTGCCAGCGGTGAGGGCACAAACTCCTACGAGCAGTACTTC. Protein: CASGEGTNSYEQYF.

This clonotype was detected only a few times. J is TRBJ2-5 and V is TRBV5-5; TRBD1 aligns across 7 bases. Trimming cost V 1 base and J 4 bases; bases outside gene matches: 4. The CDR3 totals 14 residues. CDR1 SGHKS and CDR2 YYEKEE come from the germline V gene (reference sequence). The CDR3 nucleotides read TGTGCCAGCAGCTTGAACCCAGGGGGAGAGACCCAGTACTTC. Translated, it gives CASSLNPGGETQYF. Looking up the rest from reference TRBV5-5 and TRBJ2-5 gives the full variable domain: DAGVTQSPTHLIKTRGQQVTLRCSPISGHKSVSWYQQVLGQGPQFIFQYYEKEERGRGNFPDRFSARQFPNYSSELNVNALLLGDSALYLCASSLNPGGETQYFGPGTRLLVL.

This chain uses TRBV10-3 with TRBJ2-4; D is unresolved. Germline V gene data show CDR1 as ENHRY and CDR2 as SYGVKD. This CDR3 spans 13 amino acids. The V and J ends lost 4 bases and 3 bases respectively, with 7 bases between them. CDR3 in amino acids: CAISGGDKNIQYF. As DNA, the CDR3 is TGTGCCATCAGTGGGGGTGACAAAAACATTCAGTACTTC.

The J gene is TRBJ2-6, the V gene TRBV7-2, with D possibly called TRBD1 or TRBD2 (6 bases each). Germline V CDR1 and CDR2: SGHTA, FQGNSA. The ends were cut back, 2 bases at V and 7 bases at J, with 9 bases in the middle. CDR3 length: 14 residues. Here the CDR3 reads CASSLTGAANVLTF. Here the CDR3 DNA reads TGTGCCAGCAGCTTAACGGGGGCAGCCAACGTCCTGACTTTC.

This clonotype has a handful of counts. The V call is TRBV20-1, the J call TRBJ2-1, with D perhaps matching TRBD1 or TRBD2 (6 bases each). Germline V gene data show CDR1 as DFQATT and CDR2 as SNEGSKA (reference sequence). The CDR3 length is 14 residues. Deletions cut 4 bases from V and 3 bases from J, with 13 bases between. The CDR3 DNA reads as TGCAGTGCTATGACGGGGGCGGACTACAATGAGCAGTTCTTC. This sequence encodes CSAMTGADYNEQFF.

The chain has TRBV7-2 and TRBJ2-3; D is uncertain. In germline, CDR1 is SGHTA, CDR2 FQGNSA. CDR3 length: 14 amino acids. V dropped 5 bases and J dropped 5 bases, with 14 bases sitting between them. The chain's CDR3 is CASSTTWGLDTQYF. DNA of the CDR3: TGTGCCAGCAGCACCACCTGGGGTTTAGATACGCAGTATTTT.

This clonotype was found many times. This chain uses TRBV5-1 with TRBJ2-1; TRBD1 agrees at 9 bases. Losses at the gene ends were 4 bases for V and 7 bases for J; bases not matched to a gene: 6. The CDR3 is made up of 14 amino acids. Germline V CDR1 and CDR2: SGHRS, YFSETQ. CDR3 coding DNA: TGCGCCAGCAGCCTGGGGGACAGGGCAAATGAGCAGTTCTTC. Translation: CASSLGDRANEQFF.

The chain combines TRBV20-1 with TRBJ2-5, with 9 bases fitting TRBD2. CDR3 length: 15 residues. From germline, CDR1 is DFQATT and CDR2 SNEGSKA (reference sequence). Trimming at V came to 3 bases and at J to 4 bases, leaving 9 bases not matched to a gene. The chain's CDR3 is CSARRGGGFAETQYF. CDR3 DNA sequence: TGCAGTGCTAGGCGCGGGGGGGGATTCGCAGAGACCCAGTACTTC.

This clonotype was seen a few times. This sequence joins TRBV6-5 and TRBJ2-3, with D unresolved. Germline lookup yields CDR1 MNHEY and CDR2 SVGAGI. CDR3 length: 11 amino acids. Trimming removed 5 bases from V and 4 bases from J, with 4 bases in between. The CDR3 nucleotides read TGTGCCAGCAGTACCTCAGATACGCAGTATTTT. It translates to CASSTSDTQYF.

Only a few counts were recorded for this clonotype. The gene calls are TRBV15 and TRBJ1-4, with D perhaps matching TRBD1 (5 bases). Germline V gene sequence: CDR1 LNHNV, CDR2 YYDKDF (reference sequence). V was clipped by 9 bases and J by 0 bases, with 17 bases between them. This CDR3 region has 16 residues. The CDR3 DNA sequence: TGTGCCACGGAAAGGGGCGGGTTGGCAACTAATGAAAAACTGTTTTTT. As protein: CATERGGLATNEKLFF.

In DNA form, the CDR3 reads TGTGCCAGCAGCTTAGACGTGGGTTTACAAGAGACCCAGTACTTC. Its protein product is CASSLDVGLQETQYF. The chain carries TRBV7-2 and TRBJ2-5; no clear D gene. Germline lookup yields CDR1 SGHTA and CDR2 FQGNSA. V was pared by 1 base and J by 2 bases, with 11 bases between. The CDR3 has 15 amino acids.

The CDR3 nucleotides are TGCGCCAGCAGCCAAGGGTCCGGCGCAGATACGCAGTATTTT. It encodes CASSQGSGADTQYF. The chain uses TRBV4-1 and TRBJ2-3; D is ambiguous. V lost 1 base, J lost 4 bases, and 9 bases lay in between. The length of the CDR3 is 14 residues. Germline V lookup: CDR1 MGHRA, CDR2 YSYEKL.